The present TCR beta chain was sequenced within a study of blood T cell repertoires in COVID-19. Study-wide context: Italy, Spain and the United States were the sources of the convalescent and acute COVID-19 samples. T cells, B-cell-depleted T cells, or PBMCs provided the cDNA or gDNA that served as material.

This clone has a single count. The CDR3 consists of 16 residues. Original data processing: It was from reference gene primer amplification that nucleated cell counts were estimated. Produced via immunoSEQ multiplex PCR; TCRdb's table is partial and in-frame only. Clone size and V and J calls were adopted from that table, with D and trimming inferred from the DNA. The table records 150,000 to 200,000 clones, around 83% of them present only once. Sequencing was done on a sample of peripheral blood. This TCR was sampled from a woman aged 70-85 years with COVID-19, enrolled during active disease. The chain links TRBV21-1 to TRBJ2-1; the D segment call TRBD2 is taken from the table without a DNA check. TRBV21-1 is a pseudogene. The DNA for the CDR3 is TGTGCCAGCAGCCAGACTAGCGGGAGGGATGACGATGAGCAGTTCTTC. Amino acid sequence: CASSQTSGRDDDEQFF.